These 18 T cell receptor beta chains were all obtained from the same sample, sequenced in a study of cytomegalovirus exposure and HLA in healthy donors. The PCR had 60 Vbeta and 13 Jbeta primers. Sequenced by immunoSEQ multiplex PCR; TCRdb stores in-frame clones only, minus some. The data show under 150,000 clones, with approximately 81% seen just once and more than 2% held by the top ten. The sample taken for sequencing was PBMCs. Every receptor here comes from a boy aged 2 to 10 in good health and CMV-seronegative.

The chain carries TRBV21-1 and TRBJ2-5; TRBD1 is taken as the D call from the table, unchecked against the DNA. TRBV21-1 counts as a pseudogene. The CDR3 is 17 amino acids. The CDR3 loop reads CASSKAMAWGQGETQYF. CDR3 coding DNA: TGTGCCAGCAGCAAAGCTATGGCCTGGGGACAGGGGGAGACCCAGTACTTC.

The V gene is TRBV4-3, the J gene TRBJ2-5; 9 nucleotides align to TRBD1. With V trimmed by 5 bases and J by 4 bases, 14 bases remained unmatched. The CDR3 is made up of 17 amino acids. Per the germline V gene, CDR1 is LGHNA and CDR2 is YSLEER. The CDR3 nucleotides are TGCGCCAGCAGCATAGCCGGGACAGGGTTTCTCCTAGAGACCCAGTACTTC. Its protein is CASSIAGTGFLLETQYF.

Comments on this clone: Germline and junction disagree at one end, which may indicate a read error. The CDR3 reads CAWPGTGGTGGEASF. Written as DNA, the CDR3 is TGTGCCTGGCCCGGGACAGGGGGTACCGGGGGTGAAGCTTCCTTT. This chain links TRBV30 with TRBJ1-1, with 11 bases aligning to TRBD1. The CDR3 consists of 15 residues. CDR1 and CDR2 (germline): GTSNPN, SVGIG (reference sequence).

This clone counts as medium-sized. The V call is TRBV5-1, the J call TRBJ2-7; weak D call: TRBD1 (6 bases). V was clipped by 7 bases and J by 6 bases, with 26 bases between them. CDR1 is SGHRS, CDR2 YFSETQ, per germline. This CDR3 is built from 16 residues. This chain's CDR3 is CASAWGQTMLASEQYF. Here the CDR3 DNA reads TGCGCCAGCGCCTGGGGGCAGACGATGCTTGCCTCCGAGCAGTACTTC.

V gene TRBV9 combines with J gene TRBJ1-3, with a possible D match to TRBD1 (5 bases). Trimming left V 3 bases short and J 3 bases short, with 10 bases between. The germline CDR1 and CDR2 sequences are SGDLS and YYNGEE. This CDR3 is 14 amino acids long. The CDR3 here is CASSAPGFGNTIYF. The DNA of the CDR3 is TGTGCCAGCAGCGCACCAGGGTTTGGAAACACCATATATTTT.

The V gene is TRBV27, the J gene TRBJ2-7, with a possible D match to TRBD1 (6 bases). CDR1 is MNHEY, CDR2 SMNVEV, per germline (reference sequence). V was shortened by 5 bases and J by 5 bases, with 13 bases between the two germline ends. The CDR3 spans 13 residues. CDR3 sequence (DNA): TGTGCCAGCAGTGCACAGGGTCTCCACGAGCAGTACTTC. Protein: CASSAQGLHEQYF.

The chain joins TRBV15 to TRBJ2-7, with 9 bases aligning to TRBD1. CDR1 and CDR2 from the germline V gene are LNHNV and YYDKDF (reference sequence). This CDR3 region has 13 residues. The V gene end was trimmed by 11 bases and the J gene end by 2 bases; junction bases not matched to a gene: 7. The CDR3 here is CAPPGTGTYEQYF. The CDR3 nucleotides are TGTGCCCCGCCGGGGACAGGGACCTACGAGCAGTACTTC.

The chain joins TRBV5-3 to TRBJ2-7; 7 nucleotides agree with TRBD1. TRBV5-3 is marked as an open reading frame, function uncertain. Trimming at V came to 2 bases and at J to 2 bases, leaving 28 bases not matched to a gene. The CDR3 loop spans 22 amino acids. The CDR3 DNA is TGTGCCAGAAGCTTCAAGGTCAGTTCCCTCGACAGGGCAATCTTACCCCCCTACGAGCAGTACTTC. Its protein product is CARSFKVSSLDRAILPPYEQYF.

The V gene is TRBV6-5, the J gene TRBJ2-3, with 10 positions matching TRBD2. V lost 4 bases to trimming and J lost 2 bases; unmatched junction nucleotides: 3. Germline V CDR1 and CDR2: MNHEY, SVGAGI. The CDR3 sequence is 15 residues long. DNA for the CDR3: TGTGCCAGCAGTTGGGGACTAGCGTCCACAGATACGCAGTATTTT. The encoded protein is CASSWGLASTDTQYF.

The J gene is TRBJ2-5, the V gene TRBV30; a possible D gene is TRBD1 (5 bases). CDR3 length: 12 amino acids. Germline lookup yields CDR1 GTSNPN and CDR2 SVGIG (reference sequence). V lost 3 bases to trimming and J lost 4 bases, with 9 bases between them. CDR3: CAWSPGPETQYF. The CDR3, as DNA: TGTGCCTGGAGCCCAGGGCCAGAGACCCAGTACTTC.

V and J are TRBV6-5 and TRBJ1-2; D ambiguous. V was cut by 6 bases and J by 4 bases, with 12 bases left in between. CDR1 is MNHEY, CDR2 SVGAGI, per germline. The CDR3 runs 13 residues. The CDR3 coding sequence is TGTGCCAGCAGCCCAGTTTCTCCCTATGGCTACACCTTC. Translated, it gives CASSPVSPYGYTF.

The chain links TRBV25-1 to TRBJ2-2; 7 positions agree with TRBD1. The CDR3 is made up of 17 amino acids. The germline V gene encodes CDR1 MGHDK and CDR2 SYGVNS. The J segment lost 0 bases and the V segment lost 6 bases, leaving 10 bases of the junction unmatched. The CDR3 DNA follows: TGTGCCAGCAGCGACCCTCGGGACAGTGCGAACACCGGGGAGCTGTTTTTT. Protein sequence: CASSDPRDSANTGELFF. The variable domain in full, with the rest retrieved from reference TRBV25-1 and TRBJ2-2, is EADIYQTPRYLVIGTGKKITLECSQTMGHDKMYWYQQDPGMELHLIHYSYGVNSTEKGDLSSESTVSRIRTEHFPLTLESARPSHTSQYLCASSDPRDSANTGELFFGEGSRLTVL.

This chain joins TRBV9 and TRBJ1-1; D is ambiguous. Germline values: CDR1 SGDLS, CDR2 YYNGEE. Trimming left V 1 base short and J 1 base short, with 14 bases between. The CDR3 is 16 residues long. The CDR3 nucleotides are TGTGCCAGCAGCGTATTGGGTTTGGGAGCGAACACTGAAGCTTTCTTT. Protein: CASSVLGLGANTEAFF.

This chain joins TRBV5-1 and TRBJ2-7, with D possibly matching TRBD2 (5 bases). This CDR3 is 13 amino acids long. The V gene lost 0 bases and the J gene lost 6 bases, with 10 bases spanning the gap. Germline V gene lookup returns CDR1 SGHRS and CDR2 YFSETQ. CDR3 residues: CASSLVEGSEQYF. In nucleotides, the CDR3 is TGCGCCAGCAGCTTGGTTGAGGGATCCGAGCAGTACTTC.

The chain has TRBV11-3 and TRBJ2-1; 11 bases are a match to TRBD2. This CDR3 contains 15 residues. Germline V gene sequence: CDR1 SGHNT, CDR2 YENEEA. The V and J ends lost 6 bases and 7 bases, in that order; junction bases with no gene match: 8. CDR3 nucleotide sequence: TGTGCCAGCAGTTCCAGACTAGCGGGGCGGAATGAGCAGTTCTTC. Its translation: CASSSRLAGRNEQFF. The entire variable domain, with the rest obtained from reference TRBV11-3 and TRBJ2-1, is as follows: EAGVVQSPRYKIIEKKQPVAFWCNPISGHNTLYWYLQNLGQGPELLIRYENEEAVDDSQLPKDRFSAERLKGVDSTLKIQPAELGDSAVYLCASSSRLAGRNEQFFGPGTRLTVL.

This chain links TRBV11-3 with TRBJ2-7, with D possibly matching TRBD1 (5 bases). Germline V CDR1 and CDR2: SGHNT, YENEEA. The CDR3 spans 16 residues. The V and J ends lost 3 bases and 0 bases respectively, with 15 bases between them. CDR3 residues: CASSFTGPQLSYEQYF. The CDR3 region has the DNA TGTGCCAGCAGCTTTACAGGCCCCCAGCTCTCCTACGAGCAGTACTTC.

This clone has just a few counts. V usage is TRBV6-6 and J usage is TRBJ2-7, with D perhaps matching TRBD1 (6 bases). This CDR3 spans 13 amino acids. Trimming left V 6 bases short and J 6 bases short, with 15 bases between. CDR1 is MNHNY and CDR2 is SVGAGI in the germline V gene (reference sequence). CDR3 sequence: CASRTTGLSEQYF. The CDR3 DNA is TGTGCCAGCAGAACCACAGGGTTGAGCGAGCAGTACTTC.

This clone has just one count. This chain connects TRBV7-3 to TRBJ2-3, with D perhaps matching TRBD2 (7 bases). The germline V gene encodes CDR1 SGHTA and CDR2 FQGTGA. This CDR3 region has 15 residues. Between the trimmed V and J ends, which lost 5 bases and 4 bases, there was a span of 16 bases. Here the CDR3 DNA reads TGTGCCAGCAGCCCAGACGGGGGGCCTTCAGATACGCAGTATTTT. Protein: CASSPDGGPSDTQYF.